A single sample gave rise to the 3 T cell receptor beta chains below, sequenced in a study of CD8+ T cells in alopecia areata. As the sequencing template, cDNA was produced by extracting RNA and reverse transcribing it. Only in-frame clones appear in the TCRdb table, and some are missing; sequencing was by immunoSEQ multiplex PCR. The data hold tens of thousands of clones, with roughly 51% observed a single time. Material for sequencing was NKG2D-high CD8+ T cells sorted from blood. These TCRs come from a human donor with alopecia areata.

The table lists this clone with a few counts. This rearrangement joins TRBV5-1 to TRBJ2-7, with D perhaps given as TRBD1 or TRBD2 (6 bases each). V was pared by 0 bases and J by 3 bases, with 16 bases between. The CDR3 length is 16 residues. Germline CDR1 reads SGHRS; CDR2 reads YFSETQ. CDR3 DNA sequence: TGCGCCAGCAGCTTGGGTGATACCGGGGGCGGCTACGAGCAGTACTTC. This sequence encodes CASSLGDTGGGYEQYF.

The CDR3 nucleotides are TGTGCCAGCAGCCAACCTGCTCGGTCGGATACGCAGTATTTT. It is translated as CASSQPARSDTQYF. The chain employs TRBV14 and TRBJ2-3, with D unresolved. Germline V gene data show CDR1 as SGHDN and CDR2 as FVKESK. The CDR3 covers 14 residues. Trimming pared 2 bases from V and 6 bases from J, leaving 12 bases between.

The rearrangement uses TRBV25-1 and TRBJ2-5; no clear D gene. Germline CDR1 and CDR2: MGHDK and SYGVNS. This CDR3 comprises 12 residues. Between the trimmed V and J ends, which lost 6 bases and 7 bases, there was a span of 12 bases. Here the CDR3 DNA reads TGTGCCAGCAGCATCCTCGGTCCGACCCAGTACTTC. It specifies CASSILGPTQYF.